The text below deals with one T cell receptor beta chain. Its specific antigen is unknown. No per-base quality is available; no much larger clone lies one base away. The sample comes from a study of blood T cell repertoires in COVID-19 (dated by TCRdb to 2019 to 2021). Regarding the research as a whole: Samples covering the acute and convalescent phases of COVID-19 were provided by collaborators in the United States, Italy and Spain. The prospective study material was composed of cDNA or gDNA derived from T cells, B-cell-depleted T cells, or PBMCs. Samples came from the ongoing ImmuneRACE study (first 160 participants) plus 1,254 subjects from 6 global collaborators. Subjects who had been exposed to COVID-19, were actively infected with it, or had recovered from it provided the deeply sampled blood TCRbeta repertoires that made up the dataset. The repertoires were released in a freely available public database meant as a resource for research on the immune response to SARS-CoV-2. The sample metadata nearly always contained a de-identified subject ID, COVID-19 status, age in years and sex. Where available, HLA class I and class II types were taken from metadata supplied by the sample provider and were not determined by assay-based typing.

Clipping removes 4 bases from V and 1 base from J, with 9 as the unmatched junction base count. The CDR3 runs 17 residues from the cysteine to the phenylalanine. Only CDR3 DNA is held: 51 bases, read in frame from base 1. From the germline V gene, CDR1 is MNHEY and CDR2 is SVGEGT. TCRbeta CDR3 regions were amplified from genomic DNA by means of the immunoSEQ Assay, a bias-controlled multiplex PCR. In the original analysis: The number of nucleated cells in each sample was estimated from the amplification of reference gene primers within the assay. To quantify the absolute abundance of each unique TCRbeta CDR3 rearrangement, sequence reads were collapsed and filtered. For each sample, productive Simpson clonality was calculated as the square root of Simpson's diversity index over productive rearrangements. TCRdb limited this immuneACCESS table to in-frame rearrangements with V and J called. A share of clones is missing; checked studies link under half to unresolved V genes, and the rest is unexplained. That table gives V, J and clone size, and the DNA gave D and trimming. The sample table shows 270,000 or so clones, and roughly nine tenths are seen once. The ten top clones hold more than 10% of the sample.

Overall study outcomes, separate from this receptor: How much clinical and demographic metadata was included differed by source and by participant, and the metadata was provided uncurated.

One collaborating source in Seattle enrolled patients during active infection and followed them longitudinally through the course of disease. Each collaborating institution followed its own protocols to collect whole blood in K2EDTA tubes. For TCRbeta analysis, collaborator samples were shipped as frozen whole blood, as isolated PBMCs, or as DNA extracted from either sample type. What was sequenced was peripheral blood. This chain is built from TRBV6-2 or TRBV6-3 and TRBJ1-5, with 8 bases aligning to TRBD1. This receptor was obtained from a woman in her twenties or thirties with COVID-19, enrolled during active disease. The bases read TGTGCCAGCAGTTTTGCAACAGGGGGTAAAAGCAATCAGCCCCAGCATTTT. Its coded protein is CASSFATGGKSNQPQHF.